This is a list of T cell receptor beta chains from one sample in a study of brain T cells in children with intractable seizures. The protocol was immunoSEQ multiplex PCR, while the TCRdb copy is restricted to in-frame clones and leaves out a portion. The repertoire holds hundreds of thousands of clones, 93% seen once, with around 6% in the top ten. The sequenced sample was peripheral blood, obtained roughly 5 months after surgery. The receptor source for this set is a boy under three years old with tuberous sclerosis and intractable seizures. CDR3s include the opening cysteine and the closing phenylalanine or tryptophan. Each record gives: J gene, clone size, V gene, D gene, CDR3 protein, CDR3 DNA. D genes are given only for firm matches. Not every row has a clone size; where given, it reads once, few, many or a size class.

>TRBJ1-1|once|TRBV5-1|TRBD1
CASAPQGGFLAFF
TGCGCCAGCGCCCCCCAGGGGGGTTTTTTAGCTTTCTTT
>TRBJ1-2|-|TRBV7-9|-
CASSFQGLGYGYTF
TGTGCCAGCAGCTTTCAGGGTCTCGGCTATGGCTACACCTTC
>TRBJ1-2|-|TRBV5-1|TRBD1
CASSGGTGDGYTF
TGCGCCAGCAGCGGCGGGACAGGGGACGGCTACACCTTC
>TRBJ2-7|-|TRBV18|TRBD2
CASSPWTSGREEQYF
TGTGCCAGCTCACCATGGACTAGCGGGAGGGAGGAGCAGTACTTC
>TRBJ1-6|-|TRBV2|-
CASNQGNNSPLHF
TGTGCCAGCAACCAGGGAAATAATTCACCCCTCCACTTT
>TRBJ2-5|-|TRBV3-1/TRBV3-2|-
CASSPRPWRAQYF
TGTGCCAGCAGCCCCCGACCCTGGAGGGCCCAGTACTTC
>TRBJ2-2|-|TRBV7-9|-
CASSLWQNTGELFF
TGTGCCAGCAGCTTATGGCAGAACACCGGGGAGCTGTTTTTT
>TRBJ2-7|-|TRBV27|TRBD1
CASSPGTGGYEQYF
TGTGCCAGCAGCCCCGGGACAGGGGGATACGAGCAGTACTTC
>TRBJ2-1|once|TRBV19|-
CASSIVTGRLYNEQFF
TGTGCCAGTAGTATAGTAACAGGGCGCCTTTACAATGAGCAGTTCTTC
>TRBJ2-7|-|TRBV5-4|TRBD1
CASSLVGTGVGDEQYF
TGTGCCAGCAGCTTGGTCGGGACAGGGGTGGGAGACGAGCAGTACTTC
>TRBJ2-1|-|TRBV11-3|TRBD2
CASSLYGGREYNEQFF
TGTGCCAGCAGCTTATACGGCGGGAGGGAGTACAATGAGCAGTTCTTC
>TRBJ1-2|-|TRBV12-3/TRBV12-4|-
CASSLGSRGYTF
TGTGCCAGCAGCCTAGGGTCCCGAGGCTACACCTTC
>TRBJ2-7|-|TRBV9|-
CASSVAGASYEQYF
TGTGCCAGCAGCGTAGCGGGGGCCTCCTACGAGCAGTACTTC
>TRBJ1-2|-|TRBV15|-
CATSRLGRNYGYTF
TGTGCCACCAGCAGACTGGGACGGAACTATGGCTACACCTTC
>TRBJ2-7|-|TRBV6-5|-
CASSYSADSSYEQYF
TGTGCCAGCAGTTACTCTGCGGACAGTTCCTACGAGCAGTACTTC
>TRBJ2-1|once|TRBV2|-
CASVGPNYNEQFF
TGTGCCAGCGTGGGACCGAACTACAATGAGCAGTTCTTC
>TRBJ1-5|-|TRBV30|-
CAWSVPMGGQPQHF
TGTGCCTGGAGTGTTCCCATGGGAGGACAGCCCCAGCATTTT
>TRBJ2-5|-|TRBV7-2|TRBD1
CASSKRTGGETQYF
TGTGCCAGCAGCAAAAGAACAGGGGGGGAGACCCAGTACTTC
>TRBJ1-6|-|TRBV3-1/TRBV3-2|-
CASSQRQGLYNSPLHF
TGTGCCAGCAGCCAAAGACAAGGCCTCTATAATTCACCCCTCCACTTT
>TRBJ2-3|-|TRBV27|TRBD2
CASSIAGSTDTQYF
TGTGCCAGCAGTATAGCGGGGAGCACAGATACGCAGTATTTT
>TRBJ2-7|-|TRBV3-1/TRBV3-2|-
CASSRGTPHEQYF
TGTGCCAGCAGCCGAGGGACCCCCCACGAGCAGTACTTC
>TRBJ2-2|-|TRBV9|TRBD2
CASSDDILAANTGELFF
TGTGCCAGCAGCGATGATATACTAGCGGCAAACACCGGGGAGCTGTTTTTT
>TRBJ2-7|few|TRBV6-5|-
CASRPLGGVIYEQYF
TGTGCCAGCAGACCCCTAGGGGGAGTTATCTACGAGCAGTACTTC
>TRBJ1-1|-|TRBV7-9|-
CASSTTVEGSISRNTEAFF
TGTGCCAGCAGCACCACAGTGGAGGGGAGCATAAGTCGGAACACTGAAGCTTTCTTT
>TRBJ1-5|-|TRBV11-2|-
CASSLDRGQPQHF
TGTGCCAGCAGCTTAGACAGGGGTCAGCCCCAGCATTTT
>TRBJ1-1|-|TRBV11-3|-
CASSLGVKYTEAFF
TGTGCCAGCAGCTTAGGGGTCAAATACACTGAAGCTTTCTTT
>TRBJ2-1|once|TRBV19|-
CASRGGSYNEQFF
TGTGCCAGTAGAGGGGGATCCTACAATGAGCAGTTCTTC
>TRBJ2-3|-|TRBV2|-
CASRSTDTQYF
TGTGCCAGCAGAAGCACAGATACGCAGTATTTT
>TRBJ1-5|few|TRBV24-1|-
CATSDGGEPQHF
TGTGCCACCAGTGATGGTGGGGAACCCCAGCATTTT
>TRBJ2-1|-|TRBV2|TRBD2
CASRQRGGKEQFF
TGTGCCAGCCGGCAGCGGGGGGGAAAAGAGCAGTTCTTC
>TRBJ1-3|-|TRBV5-8|-
CASSYYRAGNTIYF
TGTGCCAGCAGCTACTACAGGGCTGGAAACACCATATATTTT
>TRBJ2-7|-|TRBV9|TRBD1
CASSVAWDRGYEQYF
TGTGCCAGCAGCGTAGCGTGGGACAGGGGCTACGAGCAGTACTTC
>TRBJ1-2|-|TRBV5-6|TRBD1
CASSPHTSWTGDYGYTF
TGTGCCAGCAGCCCACACACTTCCTGGACAGGGGATTATGGCTACACCTTC
>TRBJ1-2|-|TRBV30|-
CAWSVSGGGYTF
TGTGCCTGGAGTGTATCCGGCGGTGGCTACACCTTC
>TRBJ1-2|-|TRBV3-1/TRBV3-2|-
CASSQGLGDYGYTF
TGTGCCAGCAGCCAGGGTTTAGGGGACTATGGCTACACCTTC
>TRBJ2-7|-|TRBV29-1|TRBD2
CSPPGLVPHEQYF
TGCAGCCCCCCGGGACTAGTCCCCCACGAGCAGTACTTC
>TRBJ2-6|-|TRBV13|-
CATGASGANVLTF
TGTGCCACAGGGGCTTCTGGGGCCAACGTCCTGACTTTC
>TRBJ2-1|-|TRBV9|-
CASSVLQDSYNEQFF
TGTGCCAGCAGCGTTCTACAGGACTCCTACAATGAGCAGTTCTTC
>TRBJ2-7|-|TRBV27|-
CASSPGAVNEQYF
TGTGCCAGCAGCCCCGGGGCGGTGAACGAGCAGTACTTC
>TRBJ1-5|-|TRBV19|-
CASSIVTVGSNQPQHF
TGTGCCAGTAGTATAGTAACAGTGGGGAGCAACCAGCCCCAGCATTTT
>TRBJ2-5|-|TRBV7-9|TRBD2
CASSLSGGGQETQYF
TGTGCCAGCAGCTTAAGCGGGGGAGGGCAAGAGACCCAGTACTTC
>TRBJ2-7|-|TRBV14|-
CASSQVGAYEQYF
TGTGCCAGCAGCCAAGTCGGAGCCTACGAGCAGTACTTC
>TRBJ2-7|-|TRBV5-8|TRBD2
CASSLASGTYEQYF
TGTGCCAGCAGCTTGGCTAGCGGAACCTACGAGCAGTACTTC
>TRBJ2-3|-|TRBV5-1|-
CASSPGTDTQYF
TGCGCCAGCAGCCCCGGCACAGATACGCAGTATTTT
>TRBJ1-2|-|TRBV2|-
CASSDRARGYTF
TGTGCCAGCAGTGACAGGGCCAGGGGCTACACCTTC
>TRBJ2-2|-|TRBV3-1/TRBV3-2|-
CASSQTGLLYTGELFF
TGTGCCAGCAGCCAAACGGGACTTCTTTACACCGGGGAGCTGTTTTTT